This T cell receptor (beta chain) was identified during a study of T cell responses to AZD1222 COVID-19 vaccine. Study-wide results and limits: Nearly half of unique spike-specific TCRs reportedly avoided B.1.351 and B.1.1.7 mutated regions. When two AZD1222 doses had been given, Spike-specific TCR breadth and depth rose. Clonal diversity may have been underestimated, and the donors were mostly white British, with more females than males.

V shed 2 bases, J shed 3 bases, and the junction held 3 bases outside the gene matches. CDR1 is MDHEN, CDR2 SYDVKM, per germline. This CDR3 comprises 14 residues. The protocol was immunoSEQ multiplex PCR, while the TCRdb copy is restricted to in-frame clones and leaves out a portion. The repertoire holds about 140,000 clones, with more than 90% as singletons. In the case of this clone: Antigen specificity is unknown.

The chain links TRBV28 to TRBJ1-1, with 7 positions matching TRBD1. This TCR derives from an adult in good health. The sequenced sample was peripheral blood, obtained on day 0 of AZD1222 vaccination. Here the CDR3 DNA reads TGTGCCAGCAGTTTAGGGACAGCCTACACTGAAGCTTTCTTT. It translates to CASSLGTAYTEAFF.